This T cell receptor beta chain was observed in a study of patients and donors after allogeneic stem cell transplantation. From the RT-PCR reads, TCRdb called clonotypes with MiXCR, one entry per CDR3 protein. The table lists about 210,000 distinct CDR3 sequences, over 30% of them singletons. The material sequenced was blood, either unsorted or a sorted T cell fraction (not recorded which). The receptor comes from a human donor who was either an allogeneic HSCT recipient or a stem cell or donor lymphocyte infusion donor (not recorded which). It is not recorded whose cells these are; they may come from a transplant donor.

The DNA for the CDR3 is TGTGCCATCAGGCCCCGAGGTGCTGAGAACACTGAAGCTTTCTTT. Translated, it gives CAIRPRGAENTEAFF. The chain uses TRBV10-3 and TRBJ1-1; D gene uncertain. V lost 6 bases and J lost 1, with 15 bases in between. CDR3 size: 15 residues. Germline lookup yields CDR1 ENHRY and CDR2 SYGVKD.